This T cell receptor beta chain derives from a study of shared clonotypes between healthy human individuals (dated by TCRdb to 2020 to 2022). Describing the broader study: Three men and a couple of women, aged 18 to 49 years, made up the cohort. To estimate repertoire size and how much clonotypes are shared between individuals, the study performed deep sequencing of blood TCR repertoires from roughly five healthy adults. For each donor, CD4 naive and CD4 memory were each run on three plates, CD8 naive on two plates, and CD8 memory on one plate. Per donor, leukapheresis produced somewhere between about 0.9 and 9.5 billion PBMCs. To increase sequencing depth and limit assay-specific biases, different laboratories used diverse techniques to prepare libraries and sequence TCR repertoires.

Using the deep immunoSEQ assay, multiplex PCR amplified TCR CDR3 regions from genomic DNA. Extracted genomic DNA from each cell subset was distributed evenly across all wells of several immunoSEQ 96-well plates, and each plate was treated as a replicate. For sorted subsets, roughly 200 ng genomic DNA, equal to 30,000 to 35,000 T cell genomes, was loaded into each replicate PCR. Purified libraries were measured with a Qubit 3.0 fluorometer, size-checked on a Bioanalyzer 2100, and measured again with the KAPA Library Quantification kit. Every immunoSEQ 96-well plate was sequenced on a separate single-read 150-cycle Illumina NextSeq 550 flow cell. The study's processing was this. Because the immunoSEQ output held only junctional sequences and lacked quality scores, the filtering could not match the filtering applied to full-length reads. Sequences were annotated with PyIR, a Python wrapper for IgBLAST v1.9, and V/J genes and CDR3 were assigned using IMGT germline references. Reads were removed for weak V/J assignments (E-value above 1e-6), missing CDR3, stop codons, out-of-frame junctions, or ambiguous translated residues. A V3J clonotype was defined by an identical inferred V gene, J gene, and CDR3 amino acid sequence. Percentage overlap between repertoires was calculated by dividing the number of shared unique clonotypes by the size of the smaller repertoire. Repertoire richness was assessed with RTK rarefaction, the Chao1 estimator, and Recon v2.1 estimates of unobserved clonotypes. OLGA was used to compute generation probabilities for all TCRbeta clonotypes that the gDNA method yielded from a handful of donors. Sourced from immuneACCESS, this table was stored by TCRdb with only in-frame sequences that have V and J called. A share of the clones is absent; for the studies checked, an unresolved V gene accounts for under half, and the remainder has no known explanation. The V and J calls and clone size are taken from that table; D and trimming were inferred from the DNA. The sample data list over 850,000 clones, and around three quarters of these were observed just once. The ten largest make up more than 0.55% of the sample.

CDR1 is given as MDHEN and CDR2 as SYDVKM, both from the germline V gene. Deletion took 6 bases off V and 4 bases off J, with a span of 15 bases between the germline ends. Including cysteine and phenylalanine, the CDR3 has 14 amino acids. The retained sequence is limited to the CDR3, 42 bases, with the frame set at the first base. Healthy HIV-negative adults with no recently reported acute infections or vaccinations were included as donors. Only Caucasian adults living in Nashville, Tennessee, USA were represented among the donors. CD4+ T cells were enriched by magnetic negative selection, after which naive cells were positively selected on CD45RA and the negative fraction was taken as the memory subset. After blood collection by leukapheresis, PBMCs were isolated using Ficoll-Histopaque density gradient centrifugation and then cryopreserved in the vapor phase of liquid nitrogen. Analytical flow cytometry was used to check the purity and quantity of every magnetically sorted T cell population. From each sorted fraction, genomic DNA was isolated and quantified by UV absorbance on a Nanodrop 2000c.

What the authors observed across the whole study: Rarefaction of sorted-subset datasets indicated incomplete sequencing despite the large sequencing depth. Because the study included a small number of donors, the genetic and exposure-history diversity represented was limited. Larger estimated clonotype richness was generally found for naive subsets than for memory subsets. Across a few donors, approximately 4.6% of naive CD4, over 3% of naive CD8, 2.3% of memory CD4, and approximately 0.42% of memory CD8 clonotypes were shared. Based on pairwise subsampling, the degree of clonotype sharing among donors was expected to be affected by sequencing depth. Only blood was sampled, and tissue TCR repertoires likely differ from those in blood. Compared with non-shared clonotypes, the clonotypes found in all four sorted-subset donors had higher generation probabilities.

As to this clone: Its antigen is not yet known. No clone much larger than this one lies a single base away; base qualities are absent.

The material sequenced was memory CD4+ T cells from PBMCs. The sample's cell subset or site, from its label and the paper: CD45RA-negative fraction. This sequence originates from a man between 18 and 35 years old in good health. Some clones in this sample may be carry-over from other donors' samples. The V and J segments used are TRBV28 and TRBJ1-2; no confident D gene assignment can be made. This receptor carries the CDR3 CASRSRRESYGYTF. The nucleotides read TGTGCCAGCAGATCGAGGAGGGAAAGCTATGGCTACACCTTC.